What follows are 20 T cell receptor beta chains derived from one specimen sequenced in a study of blood T cell repertoires in COVID-19. Only in-frame clones appear in the TCRdb table, and some are missing; sequencing was by immunoSEQ multiplex PCR. Of 100,000 or so clones listed, approximately 80% are singletons. The material sequenced was peripheral blood. All receptors derive from a human donor in a cohort sampled during active COVID-19.

This clone was observed a single time. The rearrangement uses TRBV2 and TRBJ2-7; weak D call: TRBD2 (6 bases). Trimming stripped 5 bases from V and 2 bases from J, with 10 bases between. Germline CDR1 is SNHLY and CDR2 is FYNNEI. This CDR3 comprises 13 residues. The CDR3 DNA follows: TGTGCCAGCAGTATAGCGGTGACCTACGAGCAGTACTTC. Translation: CASSIAVTYEQYF.

The V gene is TRBV19, the J gene TRBJ1-5, with D possibly TRBD1 on 6 matching bases. The germline V gene has CDR1 LNHDA and CDR2 SQIVND (reference sequence). The V end lost 1 base, the J end lost 7 bases, and 20 bases lay between the germline ends. This CDR3 is 17 amino acids long. CDR3 sequence: CASSIGGSRPGEQPQHF. The CDR3 nucleotides read TGTGCCAGTAGTATAGGGGGAAGTCGGCCAGGGGAACAGCCCCAGCATTTT. Complete variable domain (other parts from reference TRBV19 and TRBJ1-5): DGGITQSPKYLFRKEGQNVTLSCEQNLNHDAMYWYRQDPGQGLRLIYYSQIVNDFQKGDIAEGYSVSREKKESFPLTVTSAQKNPTAFYLCASSIGGSRPGEQPQHFGDGTRLSIL.

This clone came up a few times. CDR3 bases: TGTGCCAGTGAGGAGTCGGGAGGGTTATCCTACGAGCAGTACTTC. It translates to CASEESGGLSYEQYF. The J gene is TRBJ2-7, the V gene TRBV28; 8 bases fit TRBD2. This CDR3 has 15 residues. The germline gives CDR1 MDHEN, CDR2 SYDVKM. Trimming at V came to 9 bases and at J to 1 base, leaving 11 bases not matched to a gene.

V gene TRBV3-1 (or the pseudogene TRBV3-2) combines with J gene TRBJ2-5; TRBD1 agrees at 7 bases. The CDR3 length is 16 residues. Unmatched junction bases numbered 6, after V lost 0 bases and J lost 2 bases. From germline, CDR1 is LGHDT and CDR2 YNNKEL (reference sequence). CDR3 sequence reads: CASSQDWTGRQETQYF. CDR3 nucleotide sequence: TGTGCCAGCAGCCAAGACTGGACAGGACGGCAAGAGACCCAGTACTTC.

The genes are TRBV7-9 and TRBJ2-7, with a tentative D call TRBD1 (7 bases). CDR1 is SEHNR and CDR2 is FQNEAQ in the germline V gene (reference sequence). Trimming cost V 8 bases and J 4 bases, with 21 bases left between them. This CDR3 spans 15 amino acids. The CDR3 DNA reads TGTGCCAGCGGGGGGTCTGGACAGGAGATATACGAGCAGTACTTC. Amino acids: CASGGSGQEIYEQYF. The variable domain in full, with the rest retrieved from reference TRBV7-9 and TRBJ2-7, is DTGVSQNPRHKITKRGQNVTFRCDPISEHNRLYWYRQTLGQGPEFLTYFQNEAQLEKSRLLSDRFSAERPKGSFSTLEIQRTEQGDSAMYLCASGGSGQEIYEQYFGPGTRLTVT.

This chain links TRBV7-9 with TRBJ2-1; the match to TRBD2 covers 9 bases. Trimming at V came to 4 bases and at J to 5 bases, leaving 9 bases not matched to a gene. CDR1 is SEHNR and CDR2 is FQNEAQ in the germline V gene (reference sequence). This CDR3 spans 16 amino acids. Here the CDR3 DNA reads TGTGCCAGCAGCTCGGAGACTAGCGGACTTAACAATGAGCAGTTCTTC. The encoded protein is CASSSETSGLNNEQFF.

The J gene is TRBJ1-3, the V gene TRBV5-1; D possibly corresponds to TRBD1 (5 bases). Per the germline V gene, CDR1 is SGHRS and CDR2 is YFSETQ. CDR3 length equals 14 residues. V lost 6 bases to trimming and J lost 2 bases, with 12 bases between them. The CDR3 DNA reads TGCGCCAGCACCCCGGGGGGGGCTGGAAACACCATATATTTT. Its protein product is CASTPGGAGNTIYF.

CDR3 sequence (DNA): TGCGCCAGCAGCTTGCTTTCAAGTCGAGCTAGCGGGAGAAACGAGCAGTACTTC. Its translation is CASSLLSSRASGRNEQYF. The rearrangement uses TRBV5-1 and TRBJ2-7; 10 nucleotides line up with TRBD2. This CDR3 spans 18 amino acids. CDR1 is SGHRS and CDR2 is YFSETQ in the germline V gene. Trimming at V came to 1 base and at J to 5 bases, leaving 15 bases not matched to a gene.

This chain connects TRBV4-2 to TRBJ1-1; 8 bases map to TRBD1. The germline V gene encodes CDR1 LGHNA and CDR2 YNFKEQ. The V segment lost 5 bases and the J segment 1 base; nucleotides outside the gene matches: 6. The CDR3 spans 15 residues. The chain's CDR3 is CASSTRTGRNTEAFF. CDR3 DNA: TGTGCCAGCAGCACCCGGACAGGGAGGAACACTGAAGCTTTCTTT.

V usage is TRBV12-3 or TRBV12-4 and J usage is TRBJ1-1; weak D call: TRBD1 (5 bases). The CDR3 length is 13 residues. V dropped 6 bases and J dropped 2 bases, with 10 bases sitting between them. Written as DNA, the CDR3 is TGTGCCAGCAGGAACCAGGGAAACACTGAAGCTTTCTTT. This sequence encodes CASRNQGNTEAFF.

J is TRBJ1-1 and V is TRBV5-1, with D possibly being TRBD1 (6 bases). The CDR3 totals 13 residues. Germline V CDR1 and CDR2: SGHRS, YFSETQ. Trimming left V 2 bases short and J 5 bases short, with 10 bases between. The CDR3 DNA reads as TGCGCCAGCAGCTTACAGGGTCATACTGAAGCTTTCTTT. Translated: CASSLQGHTEAFF.

The chain is built from TRBV6-5 and TRBJ1-2, with D possibly TRBD1 on 5 matching bases. Trimming pared 0 bases from V and 5 bases from J, leaving 7 bases between. The CDR3 is made up of 13 amino acids. Germline-derived CDR1 and CDR2 are MNHEY and SVGAGI. The CDR3 DNA is TGTGCCAGCAGTTACTCCGGGGGGTATGGCTACACCTTC. Its translation is CASSYSGGYGYTF.

The chain employs TRBV9 and TRBJ1-3, with D hard to call. V lost 2 bases, J lost 0 bases, and 12 bases lay in between. Germline-derived CDR1 and CDR2 are SGDLS and YYNGEE. The CDR3 runs to 16 residues. CDR3 protein: CASSVNIVSSGNTIYF. CDR3 bases: TGTGCCAGCAGCGTGAACATCGTAAGCTCTGGAAACACCATATATTTT.

This chain links TRBV29-1 with TRBJ1-2; 11 positions match TRBD1. The junction had 4 bases not matched to a gene; V was cut back by 6 bases and J by 1 base. This CDR3 has 14 residues. Germline CDR1 and CDR2: SQVTM and ANQGSEA. This CDR3 is CSVGTGGGNYGYTF. CDR3 DNA sequence: TGCAGCGTCGGGACAGGGGGTGGTAACTATGGCTACACCTTC. Drawing the rest from reference TRBV29-1 and TRBJ1-2, the complete variable domain is SAVISQKPSRDICQRGTSLTIQCQVDSQVTMMFWYRQQPGQSLTLIATANQGSEATYESGFVIDKFPISRPNLTFSTLTVSNMSPEDSSIYLCSVGTGGGNYGYTFGSGTRLTVV.

The chain carries TRBV2 and TRBJ1-6; TRBD1 might be the D (6 bases). The CDR3 runs 15 residues. The V end lost 4 bases, the J end lost 5 bases, and 12 bases lay between the germline ends. Germline CDR1 reads SNHLY; CDR2 reads FYNNEI. The CDR3 spells CASSVQGLNNSPLHF. The CDR3 bases are TGTGCCAGCAGTGTACAGGGCCTTAATAATTCACCCCTCCACTTT.

The chain employs TRBV5-6 and TRBJ1-6, with D unclear. V shed 2 bases and J shed 6 bases, with 6 bases lying between them. CDR1 and CDR2 from the germline V gene are SGHDT and YYEEEE. The length of the CDR3 is 13 residues. CDR3 sequence: CASSFLSNSPLHF. The CDR3 nucleotides are TGTGCCAGCAGCTTTCTCTCTAATTCACCCCTCCACTTT.

V is TRBV5-1 and J is TRBJ2-2; 7 nucleotides match TRBD2. With 4 bases clipped from V and 0 bases from J, the junction kept 6 bases outside the gene matches. Germline V gene data show CDR1 as SGHRS and CDR2 as YFSETQ. The length of the CDR3 is 16 residues. The CDR3 spells CASSPLAIANTGELFF. DNA of the CDR3: TGCGCCAGCAGCCCACTAGCGATCGCGAACACCGGGGAGCTGTTTTTT.

The J gene is TRBJ2-5, the V gene TRBV5-1; D is possibly TRBD2 (5 bases). The CDR3 sequence is 13 residues long. The germline V gene has CDR1 SGHRS and CDR2 YFSETQ. V lost 5 bases and J lost 1, with 9 bases in between. The CDR3 sequence is CASRTGSQETQYF. CDR3 in DNA: TGCGCCAGCAGGACGGGGTCCCAAGAGACCCAGTACTTC.

The table lists this clone with a few counts. The rearrangement joins TRBV5-5 to TRBJ2-1, with 9 bases matching TRBD2. The CDR3 runs 15 residues. V lost 6 bases to trimming and J lost 2 bases; unmatched junction nucleotides: 6. Germline values: CDR1 SGHKS, CDR2 YYEKEE (reference sequence). The CDR3 sequence: CASTETSGPYNEQFF. CDR3 nucleotides: TGTGCCAGCACTGAGACTAGCGGCCCCTACAATGAGCAGTTCTTC.

In this sample, this clone turned up a few times. This sequence joins TRBV18 and TRBJ2-7, with TRBD2 matching over 10 bases. The CDR3 contains 13 residues. CDR1 is KGHSH and CDR2 is LQKENI in the germline V gene. Trimming took 8 bases from V and 5 from J; bases not matched to a gene: 6. The CDR3 loop reads CASASGRDNEQYF. CDR3 DNA sequence: TGTGCCAGCGCGAGCGGGAGGGACAACGAGCAGTACTTC.